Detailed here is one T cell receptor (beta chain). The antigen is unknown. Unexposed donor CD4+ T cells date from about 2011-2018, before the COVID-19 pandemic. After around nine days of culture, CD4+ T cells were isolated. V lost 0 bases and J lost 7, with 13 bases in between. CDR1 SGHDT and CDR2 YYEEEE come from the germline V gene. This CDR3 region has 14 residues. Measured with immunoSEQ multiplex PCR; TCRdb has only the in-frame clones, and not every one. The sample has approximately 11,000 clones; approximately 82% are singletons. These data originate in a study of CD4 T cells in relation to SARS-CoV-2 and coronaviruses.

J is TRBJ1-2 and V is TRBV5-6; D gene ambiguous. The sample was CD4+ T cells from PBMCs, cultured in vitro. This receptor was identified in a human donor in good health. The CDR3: CASSLVAGMVGYTF. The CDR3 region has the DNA TGTGCCAGCAGCTTGGTAGCGGGGATGGTTGGCTACACCTTC.